This record looks at one T cell receptor beta chain sequence and its context. What it binds is not known. One end of the junction is discordant with germline, which a read error may explain. A J-beta primer mix and a sample-barcoded 5' primer were used in a second PCR of roughly 6 to 11 cycles. TCRdb passed the 5' RACE reads through MiXCR, listing each CDR3 protein once. This sample has roughly 500,000 distinct CDR3 sequences, with approximately 27% found just once. The CDR3 totals 12 residues. Per sample, at least 6 micrograms of total RNA were extracted. The data derive from a study of blood T cells in healthy people across ages. Study results and limitations: Estimates of total diversity, which came from one million sequenced T cells, were considered to be underestimates. A roughly linear fall in TCR beta diversity per million T cells was seen with increasing age. In the absence of known donor CMV status, changes in expanded clonotypes were possibly confounded.

This chain links TRBV12-3 or TRBV12-4 with TRBJ2-5; D ambiguous. This receptor was taken from a woman in her 70s in good health. Material for sequencing was blood. The CDR3 reads CASSSYMAGPFF. CDR3 coding DNA: TGTGCCAGCAGTTCCTATATGGCAGGTCCGTTCTTC.